The sample holds one count of the clone carrying this T cell receptor beta chain. This specimen belongs to a study of blood T cell repertoires in COVID-19. Study information: Acute and convalescent COVID-19 samples came from the United States, Italy and Spain. Sample material is recorded as cDNA or gDNA derived from T cells, B-cell-depleted T cells, or PBMCs.

Original data processing: Counts of nucleated cells, estimated from reference gene primer amplification, were obtained. Produced via immunoSEQ multiplex PCR; TCRdb's table is partial and in-frame only. The DNA gave D and trimming, while V, J and clone size come from that table. This sample has about 150,000 clones; 80% to 90% occur once, and the top ten carry under 2.5%. V dropped 0 bases and J dropped 14 bases, with 22 bases sitting between them. In germline, CDR1 is SGHTS, CDR2 YDEGEE. The CDR3 runs to 15 residues. The chain employs TRBV5-8 and TRBJ2-3; D possibly corresponds to TRBD2 (6 bases). The specimen sequenced was peripheral blood. This sequence originates from a woman aged 70-85 years with acute or convalescent COVID-19. For the CDR3, the DNA is TGTGCCAGCAGCTTGGCCGGGCGGGGAGCATTGATCGCGTATTTT. Translating gives CASSLAGRGALIAYF.